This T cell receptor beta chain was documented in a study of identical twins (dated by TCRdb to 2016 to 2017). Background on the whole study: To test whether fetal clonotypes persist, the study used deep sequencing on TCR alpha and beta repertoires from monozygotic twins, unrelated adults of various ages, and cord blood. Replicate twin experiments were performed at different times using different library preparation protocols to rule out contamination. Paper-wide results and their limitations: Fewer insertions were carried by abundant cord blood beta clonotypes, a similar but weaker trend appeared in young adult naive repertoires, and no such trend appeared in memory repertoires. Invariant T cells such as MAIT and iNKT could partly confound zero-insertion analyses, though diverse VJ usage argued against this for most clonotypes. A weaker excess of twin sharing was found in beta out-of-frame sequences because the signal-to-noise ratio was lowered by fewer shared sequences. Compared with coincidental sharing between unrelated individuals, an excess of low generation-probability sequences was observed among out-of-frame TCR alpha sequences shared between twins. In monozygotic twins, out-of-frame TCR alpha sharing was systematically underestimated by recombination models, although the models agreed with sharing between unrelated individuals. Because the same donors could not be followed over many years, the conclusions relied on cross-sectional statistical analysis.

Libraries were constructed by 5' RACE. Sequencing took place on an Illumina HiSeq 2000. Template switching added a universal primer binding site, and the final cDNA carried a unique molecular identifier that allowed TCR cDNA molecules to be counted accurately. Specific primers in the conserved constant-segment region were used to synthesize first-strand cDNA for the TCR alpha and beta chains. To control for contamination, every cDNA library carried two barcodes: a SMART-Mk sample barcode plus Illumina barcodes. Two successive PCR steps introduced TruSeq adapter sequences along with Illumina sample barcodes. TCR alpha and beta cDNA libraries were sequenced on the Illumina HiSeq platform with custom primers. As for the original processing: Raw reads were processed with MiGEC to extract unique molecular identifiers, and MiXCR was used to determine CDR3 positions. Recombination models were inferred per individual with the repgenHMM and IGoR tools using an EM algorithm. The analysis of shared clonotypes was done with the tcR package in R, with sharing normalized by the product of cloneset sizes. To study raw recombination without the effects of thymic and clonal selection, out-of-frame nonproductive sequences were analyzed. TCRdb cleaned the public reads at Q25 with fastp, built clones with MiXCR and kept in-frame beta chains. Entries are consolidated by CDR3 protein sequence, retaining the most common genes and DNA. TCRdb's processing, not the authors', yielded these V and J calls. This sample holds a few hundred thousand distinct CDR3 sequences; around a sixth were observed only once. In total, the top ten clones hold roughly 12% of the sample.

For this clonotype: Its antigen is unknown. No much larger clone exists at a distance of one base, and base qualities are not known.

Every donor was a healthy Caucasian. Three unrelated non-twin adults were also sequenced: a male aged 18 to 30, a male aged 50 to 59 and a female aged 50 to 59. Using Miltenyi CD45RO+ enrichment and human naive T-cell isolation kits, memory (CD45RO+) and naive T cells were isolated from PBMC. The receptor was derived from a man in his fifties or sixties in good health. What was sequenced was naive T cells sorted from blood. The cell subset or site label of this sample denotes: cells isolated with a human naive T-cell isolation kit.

The CDR3 sequence is CASRAQSGGGGRTDTQYF. The nucleotide sequence reads as follows: TGTGCCAGCAGAGCCCAAAGCGGCGGCGGGGGGCGCACAGATACGCAGTATTTT. The rearrangement joined TRBV6-1 to TRBJ2-3; 8 middle bases align to TRBD2. CDR1 MNHNS and CDR2 SASEGT were looked up in the germline V gene. Germline trimming: 6 bases from V, 1 base from J; junction bases outside gene matches: 15. The cysteine opens and the phenylalanine closes a CDR3 of 18 amino acids. CDR3 DNA is the only sequence kept; it has 54 bases, read in frame from the first base.